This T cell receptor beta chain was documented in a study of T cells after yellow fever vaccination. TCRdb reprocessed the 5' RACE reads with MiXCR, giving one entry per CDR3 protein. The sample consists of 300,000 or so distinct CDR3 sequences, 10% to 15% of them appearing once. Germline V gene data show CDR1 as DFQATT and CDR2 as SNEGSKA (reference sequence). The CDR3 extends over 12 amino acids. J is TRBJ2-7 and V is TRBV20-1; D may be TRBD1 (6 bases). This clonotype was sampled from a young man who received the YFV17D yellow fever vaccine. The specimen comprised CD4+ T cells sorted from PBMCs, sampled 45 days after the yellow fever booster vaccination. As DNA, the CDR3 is TGCAGGATGACAGGTTTTAACTACGAGCAGTACTTC. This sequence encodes CRMTGFNYEQYF.